This T cell receptor beta chain was recovered during a study of T cell repertoires in aging, cancer and after chemotherapy. The V end lost 6 bases, the J end lost 0 bases, and 18 bases lay between the germline ends. This CDR3 has 17 residues. CDR1 and CDR2 from the germline V gene are MNHEY and SVGAGI. A mixed TRB-A/B primer pool amplified rearranged TRB by multiplex touch-down PCR. TCRdb itself ran the multiplex PCR reads through MiXCR, one entry per CDR3 protein. There are approximately 5,600 distinct CDR3 sequences in the sample; around 30% occur only once, and around 10% lies in the top ten. Findings and limits, study-wide: Loss of evenness, beyond lost richness, contributed to age-related TCR diversity decline in cancer patients. Untreated cancer patients had significantly lower blood TCR diversity than age-matched healthy donors.

In the case of this clonotype: Antigen unknown.

Amplification of TCR beta used genomic DNA extracted from peripheral blood. This TCR came from a human donor with a solid tumor. The specimen was blood. The chain is built from TRBV6-5 and TRBJ2-1; D call uncertain. This chain's CDR3 is CASRNPEKSNSYNEQFF. CDR3 sequence (DNA): TGTGCCAGCAGGAACCCAGAAAAGTCCAACTCCTACAATGAGCAGTTCTTC.